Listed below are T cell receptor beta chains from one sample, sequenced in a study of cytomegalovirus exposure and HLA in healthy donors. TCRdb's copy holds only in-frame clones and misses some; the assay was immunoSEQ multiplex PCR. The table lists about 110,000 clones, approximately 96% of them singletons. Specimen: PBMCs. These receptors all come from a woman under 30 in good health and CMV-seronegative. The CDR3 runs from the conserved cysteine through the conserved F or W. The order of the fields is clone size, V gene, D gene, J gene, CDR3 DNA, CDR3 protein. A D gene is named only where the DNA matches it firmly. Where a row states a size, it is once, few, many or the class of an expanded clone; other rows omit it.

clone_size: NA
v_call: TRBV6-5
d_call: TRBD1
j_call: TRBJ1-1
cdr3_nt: TGTGCCAGCAGTCCTCAGGGGGCGATGAACACTGAAGCTTTCTTT
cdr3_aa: CASSPQGAMNTEAFF

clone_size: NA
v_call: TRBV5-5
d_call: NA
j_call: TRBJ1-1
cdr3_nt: TGTGCCAGCAGCTTGGTCCAGGGCACTTACACTGAAGCTTTCTTT
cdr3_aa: CASSLVQGTYTEAFF

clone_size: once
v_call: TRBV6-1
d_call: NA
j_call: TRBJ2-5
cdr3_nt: TGTGCCAGCAGTGATCATAATGAGCTCGCCGGGACCCAGTACTTC
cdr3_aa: CASSDHNELAGTQYF

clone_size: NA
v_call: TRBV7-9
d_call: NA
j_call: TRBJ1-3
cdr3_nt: TGTGCCAGCAGCTTCCCGAGCGCGCTCTCAGGAAACACCATATATTTT
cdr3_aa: CASSFPSALSGNTIYF

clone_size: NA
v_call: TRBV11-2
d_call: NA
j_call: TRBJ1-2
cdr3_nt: TGTGCCAGCAGCTTCGGAGCGGGATCAGAAGCTAACTATGGCTACACCTTC
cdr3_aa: CASSFGAGSEANYGYTF

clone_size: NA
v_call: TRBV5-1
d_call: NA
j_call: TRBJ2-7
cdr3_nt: TGCGCCAGCAGCTTGGGGGCCCAGGGATCCCACGAGCAGTACTTC
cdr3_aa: CASSLGAQGSHEQYF

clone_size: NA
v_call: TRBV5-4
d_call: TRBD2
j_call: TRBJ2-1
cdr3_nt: TGTGCCAGCAGCTTGGCCGGGGGGGAGAATGAGCAGTTCTTC
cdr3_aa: CASSLAGGENEQFF

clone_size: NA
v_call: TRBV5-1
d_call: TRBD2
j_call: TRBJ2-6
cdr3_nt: TGCGCCAGCAGCTTGGGACTAGCGGGCCTCTCTGGGGCCAACGTCCTGACTTTC
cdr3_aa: CASSLGLAGLSGANVLTF

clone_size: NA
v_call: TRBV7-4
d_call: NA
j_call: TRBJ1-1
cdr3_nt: TGTGCCAGCAGCAGGACTATGTGGGCTTTCTTT
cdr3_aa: CASSRTMWAFF

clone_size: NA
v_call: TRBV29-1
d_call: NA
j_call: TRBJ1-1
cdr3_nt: TGCAGCGTTGAGGGCGGGGATTACACTGAAGCTTTCTTT
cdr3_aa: CSVEGGDYTEAFF

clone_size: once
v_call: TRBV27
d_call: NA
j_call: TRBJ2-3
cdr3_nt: TGTGCCAGCGGGCCTCGTTGGGGGCTGGCAGATACGCAGTATTTT
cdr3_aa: CASGPRWGLADTQYF

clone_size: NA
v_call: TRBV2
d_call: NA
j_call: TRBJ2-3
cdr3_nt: TGTGCCAGCAGGGGAGAACCTGAACCCTCTGGTTTT
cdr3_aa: CASRGEPEPSGF

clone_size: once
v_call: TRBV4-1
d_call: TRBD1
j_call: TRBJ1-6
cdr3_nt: TGCGCCAGCAGCCATCCAGACAGGGCTAATTCACCCCTCCACTTT
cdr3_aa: CASSHPDRANSPLHF

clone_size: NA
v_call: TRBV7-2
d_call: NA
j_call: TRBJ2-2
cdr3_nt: TGTGCCAGCAGCCCCCACAGTGCCAGGGAGCTGTTTTTT
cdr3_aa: CASSPHSARELFF

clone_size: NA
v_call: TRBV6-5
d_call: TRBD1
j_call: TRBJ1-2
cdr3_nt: TGTGCCAGCAGTTACTCGAGGGGGCAGGGCGGCTACACCTTC
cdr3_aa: CASSYSRGQGGYTF

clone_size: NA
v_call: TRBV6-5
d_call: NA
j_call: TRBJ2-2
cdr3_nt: TGTGCCGCGTCGACTAGTCTGGTCGGGGAGCTGTTTTTT
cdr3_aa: CAASTSLVGELFF

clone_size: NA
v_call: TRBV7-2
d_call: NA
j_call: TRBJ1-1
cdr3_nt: TGTGCCAGCAGCTTATTTGAGGGTGGCACTGAAGCTTTCTTT
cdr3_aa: CASSLFEGGTEAFF

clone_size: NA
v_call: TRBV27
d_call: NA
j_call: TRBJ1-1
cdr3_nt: TGTGCCAGCAGTCAATTAGTTAAGAACACTGAAGCTTTCTTT
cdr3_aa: CASSQLVKNTEAFF

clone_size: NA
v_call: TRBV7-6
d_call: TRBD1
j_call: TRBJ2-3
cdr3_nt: TGTGCCAGCAGCTTCGACAGGGGGAGCGGAGATACGCAGTATTTT
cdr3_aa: CASSFDRGSGDTQYF

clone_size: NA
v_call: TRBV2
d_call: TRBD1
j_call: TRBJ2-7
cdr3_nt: TGTGCCAGCAGTGAAAATAGGGACAGGGGGTACGAGCAGTACTTC
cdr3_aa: CASSENRDRGYEQYF

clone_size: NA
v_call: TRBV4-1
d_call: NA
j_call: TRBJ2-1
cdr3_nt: TGCGCCAGCAGCCAGGCCGGCGGGGGCCCGGGGTACAATGAGCAGTTCTTC
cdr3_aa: CASSQAGGGPGYNEQFF

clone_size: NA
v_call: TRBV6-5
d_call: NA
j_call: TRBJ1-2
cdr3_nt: TGTGCCAGCAGTGGGCTGGGGCGCGAATTGTACGGCTACACCTTC
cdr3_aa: CASSGLGRELYGYTF

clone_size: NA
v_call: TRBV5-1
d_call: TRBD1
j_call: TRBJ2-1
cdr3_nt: TGCGCCAGCAGCTGGAAAGATATGGGGACAGGGGGCGGAAATGAGCAGTTCTTC
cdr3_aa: CASSWKDMGTGGGNEQFF

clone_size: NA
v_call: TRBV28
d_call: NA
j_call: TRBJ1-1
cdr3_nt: TGTGCCAGCAGTCCGCCGGGCAGGGCGGTTGAAGCTTTCTTT
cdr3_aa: CASSPPGRAVEAFF

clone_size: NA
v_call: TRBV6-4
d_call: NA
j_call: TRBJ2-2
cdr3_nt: TGTGCCAGCAGTGACACTAACACCGGGGAGCTGTTTTTT
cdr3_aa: CASSDTNTGELFF

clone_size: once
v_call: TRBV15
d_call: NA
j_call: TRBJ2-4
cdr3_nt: TGTGCCACCAGCAGGGAGAAAGCCAAAAACATTCAGTACTTC
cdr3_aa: CATSREKAKNIQYF

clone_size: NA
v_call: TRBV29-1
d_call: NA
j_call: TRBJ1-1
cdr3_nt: TGCAGCGTACGGGAGGGCACTGAAGCTTTCTTT
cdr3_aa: CSVREGTEAFF

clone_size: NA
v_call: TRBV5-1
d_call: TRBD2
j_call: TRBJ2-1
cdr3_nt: TGCGCCAGCAGCTTGGTTCTCGGGGGGGGATACAATGAGCAGTTCTTC
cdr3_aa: CASSLVLGGGYNEQFF

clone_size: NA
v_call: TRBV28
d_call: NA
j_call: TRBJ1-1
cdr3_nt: TGTGCCAGCAGTGTAATGGACGGGGGGACTGAAGCTTTCTTT
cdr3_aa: CASSVMDGGTEAFF

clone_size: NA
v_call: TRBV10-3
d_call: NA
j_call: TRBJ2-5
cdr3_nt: TGTGCCATCAGTGATCCCCCGGGTGGGGGGATGGGGACCCAGTACTTC
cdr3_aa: CAISDPPGGGMGTQYF

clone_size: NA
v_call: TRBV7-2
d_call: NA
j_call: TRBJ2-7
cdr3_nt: TGTGCCAGCAGCTTAAGTGCAGGAGGGATCCGTAACTACGAGCAGTACTTC
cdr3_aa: CASSLSAGGIRNYEQYF